This T cell receptor (beta chain) emerged from a study of CD8 T cells in Susac syndrome. V lost 3 bases and J lost 6, with 19 bases in between. This CDR3 is built from 16 residues. CDR1 is MDHEN, CDR2 SYDVKM, per germline. With random hexamers, about 0.45 to 1 ug RNA was reverse transcribed. Via MiXCR, TCRdb re-called the immunoSEQ multiplex PCR reads, giving one row per CDR3 protein. The table lists a few hundred thousand distinct CDR3 sequences, 89% of them singletons, with roughly 0.17% in the top ten. Sequencing was performed on CD8+ T cells from PBMCs. The genes are TRBV28 and TRBJ2-3, with D possibly TRBD1 on 6 matching bases. The sequence derives from a human donor with multiple sclerosis. The CDR3 is CASSLGATRKRDTQYF. CDR3 nucleotide sequence: TGTGCCAGCAGTTTGGGGGCCACCAGAAAGCGCGATACGCAGTATTTT.